Below are 32 T cell receptor beta chains sequenced from a single sample in a study of naive and memory T cell subsets. Two oligonucleotides, mixed equimolar, formed the beta constant-region primer covering TRBC1 and TRBC2. The ligated cDNA underwent four PCR rounds using SP2 and nested alpha and beta constant-region primers. One entry per CDR3 protein results from TCRdb running MiXCR on the UMI-ligation and nested PCR reads. Of some 83,000 distinct CDR3 sequences detected, about 9.9% appear once; the ten largest clones hold about 1.3%. Sequences were obtained from naive CD8+ T cells from blood. The receptors shown here come from a human donor in good health.

On this clonotype: Possible read error: a much larger clone is one base away. The chain joins TRBV20-1 to TRBJ2-1, with D possibly TRBD1 on 5 matching bases. Germline CDR1 and CDR2: DFQATT and SNEGSKA (reference sequence). V lost 5 bases and J 6 bases, leaving 11 bases between the germline ends. This CDR3 has 12 amino acids. The CDR3 reads CSASRVFNEQFF. For the CDR3, the DNA is TGCAGTGCTTCCAGGGTTTTCAATGAGCAGTTCTTC.

A few counts support this clonotype. The rearrangement links TRBV27 to TRBJ2-5; the D gene is possibly TRBD1 (5 bases). Germline V gene data show CDR1 as MNHEY and CDR2 as SMNVEV (reference sequence). This CDR3 has 13 amino acids. V was shortened by 5 bases and J by 10 bases, with 17 bases between the two germline ends. The CDR3 protein is CASSPLGEGVQYF. CDR3 coding DNA: TGTGCCAGCAGTCCTCTAGGCGAAGGGGTCCAGTACTTC.

The rearrangement links TRBV7-9 to TRBJ2-5; 7 bases align to TRBD1. The germline gives CDR1 SEHNR, CDR2 FQNEAQ (reference sequence). Losses at the gene ends were 4 bases for V and 5 bases for J; bases not matched to a gene: 7. This CDR3 has 14 amino acids. The CDR3 region has the DNA TGTGCCAGCAGCTCGGACAGGACGAGGGAGACCCAGTACTTC. This translates into CASSSDRTRETQYF.

This clonotype was seen only a few times. The chain recombines TRBV25-1 with TRBJ1-4; the match to TRBD1 covers 7 bases. CDR1 is MGHDK, CDR2 SYGVNS, per germline. Trimming cost V 3 bases and J 11 bases; bases outside gene matches: 6. The CDR3 runs 13 residues. The CDR3, as DNA: TGTGCCAGCAGTGATGGGACAGCCATTAAACTGTTTTTT. It is translated as CASSDGTAIKLFF. The full variable domain, rest sourced from reference TRBV25-1 and TRBJ1-4, is EADIYQTPRYLVIGTGKKITLECSQTMGHDKMYWYQQDPGMELHLIHYSYGVNSTEKGDLSSESTVSRIRTEHFPLTLESARPSHTSQYLCASSDGTAIKLFFGSGTQLSVL.

The CDR3: CASSVAGTGRNTIYF. The CDR3, as DNA: TGCGCCAGCAGCGTGGCCGGGACAGGGAGAAACACCATATATTTT. The chain links TRBV5-1 to TRBJ1-3; 9 bases are shared with TRBD1. Germline CDR1 and CDR2: SGHRS and YFSETQ. The CDR3 spans 15 residues. Trimming took 4 bases from V and 5 from J; bases not matched to a gene: 7.

This clonotype has a single count. This chain connects TRBV11-1 to TRBJ2-1, with 11 bases fitting TRBD1. The V gene's germline CDR1 is SGHAT and CDR2 FQDESV (reference sequence). This CDR3 region has 17 residues. The V and J ends lost 1 base and 3 bases, in that order; junction bases with no gene match: 5. DNA for the CDR3: TGTGCCAGCAGCTTAGTAGGACAGGGGGCGGACTACAATGAGCAGTTCTTC. It translates to CASSLVGQGADYNEQFF.

Only one count was recorded for this clonotype. An end of the junction does not agree with germline; a read error may underlie this. The CDR3 DNA reads TGCAGCATTGAAACCAGGGAGGACGGCTACACCTTC. This translates into CSIETREDGYTF. This chain links TRBV29-1 with TRBJ1-2; possibly TRBD1 for D (5 bases). Germline lookup yields CDR1 SQVTM and CDR2 ANQGSEA. This CDR3 region has 12 residues.

This clonotype was seen many times. The V call is TRBV27, the J call TRBJ2-7; unclear D gene. V lost 6 bases to trimming and J lost 6 bases, with 18 bases between them. The germline V gene has CDR1 MNHEY and CDR2 SMNVEV (reference sequence). The CDR3 contains 14 residues. CDR3 loop: CASRPSPPNTEQYF. Written as DNA, the CDR3 is TGTGCCAGCAGACCCTCGCCCCCCAACACCGAGCAGTACTTC.

The gene calls are TRBV9 and TRBJ2-5; tentatively, D is TRBD1 or TRBD2 (5 bases each). From germline, CDR1 is SGDLS and CDR2 YYNGEE. There are 14 residues in the CDR3. Trimming removed 0 bases from V and 4 bases from J, with 10 bases in between. As DNA, the CDR3 is TGTGCCAGCAGCGTAGTTGGGGGAGCAGAGACCCAGTACTTC. Amino acid sequence: CASSVVGGAETQYF. Full variable domain (remainder filled in from reference TRBV9 and TRBJ2-5): DSGVTQTPKHLITATGQRVTLRCSPRSGDLSVYWYQQSLDQGLQFLIQYYNGEERAKGNILERFSAQQFPDLHSELNLSSLELGDSALYFCASSVVGGAETQYFGPGTRLLVL.

This clonotype was picked up one time. The chain uses TRBV12-3 or TRBV12-4 and TRBJ2-5, with a possible D match to TRBD1 (6 bases). Trimming pared 6 bases from V and 5 bases from J, leaving 22 bases between. This CDR3 is built from 16 residues. CDR3 loop: CASRLIMDSPRETQYF. In nucleotides, the CDR3 is TGTGCCAGCAGATTAATCATGGACAGCCCGAGGGAGACCCAGTACTTC.

A few counts support this clonotype. V gene TRBV4-1 combines with J gene TRBJ1-4, with 7 positions matching TRBD1. CDR1 and CDR2 (germline): MGHRA, YSYEKL. With V trimmed by 3 bases and J by 12 bases, 4 bases remained unmatched. The CDR3 has 12 residues. The CDR3 sequence: CASSHKTGQLFF. Written as DNA, the CDR3 is TGCGCCAGCAGCCACAAGACAGGGCAACTGTTTTTT.

The chain is built from TRBV20-1 and TRBJ1-5, with D uncertain. The germline V gene encodes CDR1 DFQATT and CDR2 SNEGSKA (reference sequence). V lost 0 bases and J lost 7, with 19 bases in between. The CDR3 is 16 residues long. The CDR3 protein is CSARERYRNGPQPQHF. As DNA, the CDR3 is TGCAGTGCTAGAGAAAGGTACAGAAACGGACCCCAGCCCCAGCATTTT.

This clonotype was picked up a small number of times. The CDR3 sequence is CASSLRQGFRHEQYF. The CDR3 DNA is TGTGCCAGCAGTTTGAGACAGGGTTTTCGCCACGAGCAGTACTTC. The V and J genes are TRBV27 and TRBJ2-7; 7 positions match TRBD1. This CDR3 has 15 amino acids. Germline CDR1 MNHEY, CDR2 SMNVEV (reference sequence). Trimming cost V 3 bases and J 5 bases; bases outside gene matches: 10.

This clonotype showed up many times. The chain links TRBV7-9 to TRBJ2-7; TRBD1 aligns across 8 bases. Germline V gene lookup returns CDR1 SEHNR and CDR2 FQNEAQ (reference sequence). The CDR3 contains 15 residues. Germline trimming cut 5 bases from V and 2 bases from J; bases unmatched to any gene: 8. The DNA for the CDR3 is TGTGCCAGCAGCGGAACGGGACAGGTCCCCTACGAGCAGTACTTC. This encodes CASSGTGQVPYEQYF.

The J gene is TRBJ2-7, the V gene TRBV10-3; D is undetermined. The germline V gene has CDR1 ENHRY and CDR2 SYGVKD. Deletions cut 3 bases from V and 1 base from J, with 16 bases between. The CDR3 is made up of 16 amino acids. This chain's CDR3 is CAISEESFLPSYEQYF. The CDR3 nucleotides are TGTGCCATCAGTGAAGAGTCGTTTTTACCATCCTACGAGCAGTACTTC.

J is TRBJ2-1 and V is TRBV27, with 10 nucleotides matching TRBD2. From germline, CDR1 is MNHEY and CDR2 SMNVEV (reference sequence). CDR3 size: 14 residues. With 5 bases clipped from V and 10 bases from J, the junction kept 8 bases outside the gene matches. The CDR3 sequence: CASSPGTSDLEQFF. In DNA, the CDR3 is TGTGCCAGCAGTCCCGGGACTAGCGATTTGGAGCAGTTCTTC.

The chain has TRBV29-1 and TRBJ2-1; possible D gene TRBD2, 5 bases. The CDR3 is 14 amino acids. Germline values: CDR1 SQVTM, CDR2 ANQGSEA. The V end was cut by 5 bases, the J end by 5 bases, with 16 bases between. CDR3 nucleotides: TGCAGCGTTCGCGGGCAGGTCCAGAACAATGAGCAGTTCTTC. Encoded protein: CSVRGQVQNNEQFF.

This clonotype was counted a few times. The chain is built from TRBV10-3 and TRBJ2-7, with 8 positions matching TRBD2. Looked up from germline, CDR1 is ENHRY and CDR2 is SYGVKD. This CDR3 spans 14 amino acids. V was clipped by 2 bases and J by 9 bases; unmatched bases: 9. The CDR3 here is CAISELAGPLGQYF. CDR3 nucleotides: TGTGCCATCAGTGAGCTAGCGGGCCCGCTTGGGCAGTACTTC.

This clonotype was found a few times. The V and J genes are TRBV11-2 and TRBJ2-1; a possible D gene is TRBD1 (6 bases). Trimming removed 5 bases at V and 4 bases at J, with 24 bases between. The CDR3 contains 18 residues. Germline CDR1 is SGHAT and CDR2 is FQNNGV. Written as DNA, the CDR3 is TGTGCCAGCAGCCGAAGGGAAACAGGGCCAGCGAGATACAATGAGCAGTTCTTC. It translates to CASSRRETGPARYNEQFF.

The rearrangement joins TRBV10-3 to TRBJ1-5; 9 nucleotides agree with TRBD1. V gave up 8 bases and J gave up 1 base; unmatched junction bases: 3. This CDR3 is 14 amino acids long. Germline lookup yields CDR1 ENHRY and CDR2 SYGVKD. The CDR3 DNA sequence: TGTGCCATCGGGGACAGGGCCAGCAATCAGCCCCAGCATTTT. Protein sequence: CAIGDRASNQPQHF.

The chain combines TRBV9 with TRBJ2-4; a possible D gene is TRBD2 (5 bases). CDR1 and CDR2 (germline): SGDLS, YYNGEE. The V end lost 0 bases, the J end lost 0 bases, and 10 bases lay between the germline ends. The CDR3 covers 16 residues. DNA of the CDR3: TGTGCCAGCAGCGTAGACACGGGAAAAGCCAAAAACATTCAGTACTTC. This gives the protein CASSVDTGKAKNIQYF.

This clonotype was found many times. This chain joins TRBV29-1 and TRBJ2-3; perhaps TRBD2 as D (6 bases). Germline V lookup: CDR1 SQVTM, CDR2 ANQGSEA. V was cut by 5 bases and J by 0 bases, with 15 bases left in between. This CDR3 is built from 15 residues. The CDR3 sequence is CSVFIAAGSTDTQYF. The CDR3 DNA reads as TGCAGCGTTTTTATCGCGGCGGGAAGCACAGATACGCAGTATTTT.

V gene TRBV7-9 combines with J gene TRBJ1-5; D unclear. This CDR3 spans 12 amino acids. Germline CDR1 SEHNR, CDR2 FQNEAQ (reference sequence). V lost 5 bases to trimming and J lost 1 base, with 3 bases between them. The CDR3 loop reads CASSVSNQPQHF. CDR3 DNA sequence: TGTGCCAGCAGCGTGAGCAATCAGCCCCAGCATTTT.

This clonotype was counted only a few times. The rearrangement uses TRBV2 and TRBJ2-3; D perhaps matches TRBD1 (7 bases). Trimming removed 5 bases at V and 4 bases at J, with 19 bases between. This CDR3 comprises 16 residues. The germline V gene has CDR1 SNHLY and CDR2 FYNNEI. The CDR3 sequence: CASSLRQGGPADTQYF. The CDR3 region has the DNA TGTGCCAGCAGTCTACGACAGGGAGGTCCAGCAGATACGCAGTATTTT.

The chain joins TRBV7-9 to TRBJ1-2; D not certain. The CDR3 spans 12 residues. With 5 bases removed from V and 6 bases from J, the gap between germline ends came to 10 bases. Germline loops: CDR1 SEHNR, CDR2 FQNEAQ (reference sequence). This CDR3 reads CASSPIRDGYTF. CDR3 sequence (DNA): TGTGCCAGCAGCCCAATCAGAGATGGCTACACCTTC.

This clonotype came up many times. The rearrangement uses TRBV2 and TRBJ1-1; a weak D match, TRBD1 (6 bases). Germline CDR1 SNHLY, CDR2 FYNNEI. The V end was cut by 7 bases, the J end by 7 bases, with 13 bases between. This CDR3 has 12 residues. The CDR3 bases are TGTGCCAGCATTTCAGGGGTAAATGAAGCTTTCTTT. Residues: CASISGVNEAFF.

This clonotype was seen a handful of times. V usage is TRBV5-6 and J usage is TRBJ2-7; D might be TRBD1 (6 bases). CDR1 and CDR2 from the germline V gene are SGHDT and YYEEEE. V lost 2 bases to trimming and J lost 3 bases, with 12 bases between them. The CDR3 spans 14 residues. DNA of the CDR3: TGTGCCAGCAGCTTTGGGCAGGGGCTCTACGAGCAGTACTTC. It codes for CASSFGQGLYEQYF.

This clonotype showed up many times. The rearrangement links TRBV20-1 to TRBJ1-2; no clear D. Trimming removed 4 bases from V and 9 bases from J, with 15 bases in between. Germline V CDR1 and CDR2: DFQATT, SNEGSKA (reference sequence). The CDR3 is made up of 12 amino acids. The CDR3 bases are TGCAGTGCTACCGTTGAGGGTTTGAGCTACACCTTC. As protein: CSATVEGLSYTF.

The gene calls are TRBV4-2 and TRBJ2-2, with 10 bases matching TRBD2. Trimming at V came to 0 bases and at J to 9 bases, leaving 13 bases not matched to a gene. Germline V lookup: CDR1 LGHNA, CDR2 YNFKEQ. The CDR3 spans 18 residues. CDR3 DNA sequence: TGTGCCAGCAGCCAAGATAAACGGACTAGCGGAGCAAACCGGGAGCTGTTTTTT. Encoded protein: CASSQDKRTSGANRELFF.

In its sample, this clonotype was seen many times. The V gene is TRBV2, the J gene TRBJ2-1, with D tentatively TRBD2 (5 bases). The CDR3 extends over 15 amino acids. Germline V gene sequence: CDR1 SNHLY, CDR2 FYNNEI. The V and J ends lost 1 base and 1 base respectively, with 8 bases between them. CDR3 sequence: CASSEGKRSYNEQFF. CDR3 nucleotides: TGTGCCAGCAGTGAAGGAAAGCGGTCCTACAATGAGCAGTTCTTC.

This clonotype was seen more than once but under ten times. The V call is TRBV6-5, the J call TRBJ2-3; D is unclear. V was clipped by 1 base and J by 0 bases, with 11 bases between them. This CDR3 has 16 residues. Germline loops: CDR1 MNHEY, CDR2 SVGAGI. CDR3 sequence: CASSYLTETSTDTQYF. In nucleotides, the CDR3 is TGTGCCAGCAGTTACTTGACGGAGACTAGCACAGATACGCAGTATTTT.

The chain has TRBV9 and TRBJ2-7; 10 bases match TRBD1. The CDR3 spans 14 residues. V trimming: 1 base; J trimming: 5 bases; junction bases outside the gene matches: 3. Germline V CDR1 and CDR2: SGDLS, YYNGEE. CDR3 region: CASSVHGTGDEQYF. Written as DNA, the CDR3 is TGTGCCAGCAGCGTACATGGGACAGGGGACGAGCAGTACTTC.